This T cell receptor beta chain comes out of a study of early T cells in non-severe SARS-CoV-2 infection. On the study more broadly: Unsorted whole blood bulk RNA was sequenced, with unpaired chains. Study observations and caveats: Matches to VDJdb favored anti-spike CD8 responses and missed private and CD4 specificities.

Many counts were recorded for this clonotype. What it binds is not known. TCRdb passed the 5' RACE reads through MiXCR, listing each CDR3 protein once. The sample holds some 71,000 distinct CDR3 sequences; about 13% are singletons and the top ten take around 15%. The CDR3 sequence is 18 residues long. The origin of this receptor is an adult who was a healthcare worker with PCR-confirmed SARS-CoV-2 infection or an uninfected control (not recorded which). Material for sequencing was whole blood. V is TRBV21-1 and J is TRBJ2-6; the table's D call, TRBD1, has no DNA check behind it. TRBV21-1 is annotated as a pseudogene. For the CDR3, the DNA is TGTGCCAGCATCGTTCCGGAGACAGGTCCGTCTGGGGCCAACGTCCTGACTTTC. It yields the protein CASIVPETGPSGANVLTF.